Below, 2 T cell receptor beta chains from the same sample are listed, as sequenced in a study of CD8 T cells in ankylosing spondylitis. A single record per CDR3 protein comes from TCRdb applying MiXCR to the 5' RACE reads. The data show roughly 30,000 distinct CDR3 sequences, less than 6.5% seen once. Sequences were obtained from blood, either unsorted or a sorted T cell fraction (not recorded which). The receptors derive from a female donor with ankylosing spondylitis or in good health (not recorded which).

This clonotype was seen at least ten times. The V gene is TRBV9, the J gene TRBJ2-1; TRBD1 is a possible D gene (6 bases). V was pared by 3 bases and J by 7 bases, with 20 bases between. Germline V gene sequence: CDR1 SGDLS, CDR2 YYNGEE. CDR3 length equals 16 residues. The CDR3 here is CASSANPRGSGNEQFF. The CDR3 DNA is TGTGCCAGCAGCGCTAATCCGAGGGGGAGTGGTAATGAGCAGTTCTTC.

The chain recombines TRBV9 with TRBJ2-2; D ambiguous. The V end was cut by 1 base, the J end by 0 bases, with 1 base between. The CDR3 has 13 amino acids. The germline V gene has CDR1 SGDLS and CDR2 YYNGEE. This CDR3 is CASSVTNTGELFF. The CDR3 region has the DNA TGTGCCAGCAGCGTAACGAACACCGGGGAGCTGTTTTTT.